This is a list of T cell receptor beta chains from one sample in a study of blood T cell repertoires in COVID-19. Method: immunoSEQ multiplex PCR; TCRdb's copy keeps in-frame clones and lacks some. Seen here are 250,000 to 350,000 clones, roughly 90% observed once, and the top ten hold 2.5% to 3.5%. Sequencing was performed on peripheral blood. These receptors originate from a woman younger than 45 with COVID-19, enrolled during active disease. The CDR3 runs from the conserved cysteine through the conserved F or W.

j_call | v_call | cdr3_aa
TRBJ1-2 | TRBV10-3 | CAIRDRESGYTF
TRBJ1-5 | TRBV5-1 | CASSLEGVGNQPQHF
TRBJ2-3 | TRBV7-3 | CASSLSGLSTQYF
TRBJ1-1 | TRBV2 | CASRLDRDTEAFF
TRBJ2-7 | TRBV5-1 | CASSFSLPGRGEQYF
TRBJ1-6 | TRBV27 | CASSLSPTAYNSPLHF
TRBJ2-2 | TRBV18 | CASSKGQENTGELFF
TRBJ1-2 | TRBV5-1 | CASSALVYGYTF
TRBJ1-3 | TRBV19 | CASRDTGGNGNTIYF
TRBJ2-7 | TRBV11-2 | CASSLDGSTYEQYF
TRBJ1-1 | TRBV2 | CASSGGQGWTEAFF
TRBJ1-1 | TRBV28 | CASSRNPREENTEAFF
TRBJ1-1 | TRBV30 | CAWKGTGSTEAFF
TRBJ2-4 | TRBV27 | CASSFEPPGTGFLRGIQYF
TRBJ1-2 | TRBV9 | CASSVRFGDGYTF
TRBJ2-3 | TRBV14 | CATGIGAQGTQYF
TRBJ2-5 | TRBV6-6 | CASTPTSGRLETQYF
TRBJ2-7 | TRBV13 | CASSPQTRDSQPCEQYF
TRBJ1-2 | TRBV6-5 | CASSYHQGTVDGYTF
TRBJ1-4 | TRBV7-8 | CASSLLPTANEKLFF
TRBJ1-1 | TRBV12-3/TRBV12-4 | CASSDILNTEAFF
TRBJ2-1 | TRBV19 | CASTARERYNEQFF
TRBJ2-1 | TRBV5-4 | CASSLFSRNNEQFF
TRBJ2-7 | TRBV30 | CAWRPGQLLLSSYEQYF
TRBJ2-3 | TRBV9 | CASPPGTDTQYF
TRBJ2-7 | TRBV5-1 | CASSPHLAGGGEQYF
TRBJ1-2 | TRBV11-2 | CASKASRSYGYTF
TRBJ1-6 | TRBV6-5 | CASHAGSPLHF
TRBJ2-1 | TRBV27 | CASSFEGQLNNEQFF
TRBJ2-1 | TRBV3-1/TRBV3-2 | CASSQEKGRGAFF
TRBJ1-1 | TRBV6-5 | CASSYSRTGNTEAFF
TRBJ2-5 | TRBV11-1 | CASSLRGETQYF
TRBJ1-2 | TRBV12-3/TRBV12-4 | CASSEAGGYGYTF
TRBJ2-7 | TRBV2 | CASKDFQSSYEQYF
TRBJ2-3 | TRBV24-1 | CATSDRGGEFGDTQYF
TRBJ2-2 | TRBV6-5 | CASSLQGITGELFF
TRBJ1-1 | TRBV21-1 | CASSSPQGARAFF
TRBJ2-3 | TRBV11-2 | CASSLSSSSTDTQYF
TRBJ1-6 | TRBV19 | CAREALGGSPLHF
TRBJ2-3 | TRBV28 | CASSQAYRGDTQYF
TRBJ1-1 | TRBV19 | CASSIRGLNTEAFF
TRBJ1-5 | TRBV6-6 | CASSYLQGRLPQHF
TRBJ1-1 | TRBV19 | CASHTGYTEAFF
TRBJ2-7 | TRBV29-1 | CSVDPPETRVSCEQYF